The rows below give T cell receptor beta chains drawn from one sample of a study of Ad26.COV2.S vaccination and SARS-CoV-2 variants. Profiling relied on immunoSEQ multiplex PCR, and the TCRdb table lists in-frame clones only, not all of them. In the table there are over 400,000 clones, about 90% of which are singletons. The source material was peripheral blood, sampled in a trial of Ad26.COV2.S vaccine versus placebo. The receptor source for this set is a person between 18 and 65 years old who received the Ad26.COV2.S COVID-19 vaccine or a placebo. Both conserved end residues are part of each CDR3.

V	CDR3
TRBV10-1	CASSQVASTVETQYF
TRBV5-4	CASRFTGDDTGELFF
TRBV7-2	CASSPSMGGTEAFF
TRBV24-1	CATSENPGQGHWNTEAFF
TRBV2	CASVRRGEYNEQFF
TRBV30	CAWSRERGTEAFF
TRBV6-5	CASRWTGSYEQYF
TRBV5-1	CASITGPESYNEQFF
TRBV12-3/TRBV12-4	CASSLTSRETQYF
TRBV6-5	CASSLTTGSNEKLFF
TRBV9	CASSVGGTGSGNTIYF
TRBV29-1	CSATTARGSGNTIYF
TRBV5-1	CASSPGDRETQYF
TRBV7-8	CASTLPGQGAYEQYF
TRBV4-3	CASSQDSLWSTEAFF
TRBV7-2	CASSLGGGANIQYF
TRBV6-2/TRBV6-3	CASSFGPRGQPQHF
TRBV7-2	CASSLRGRGGSDTQYF
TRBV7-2	CASSYPTGGANLAKNIQYF
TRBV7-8	CASSLAQGKAYEQYF
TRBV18	CASSPSQGLVAKNIQYF
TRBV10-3	CAISEMRANTEAFF
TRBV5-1	CASSLAAGQPKLYEQYF
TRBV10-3	CAISGTLEREQFF
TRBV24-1	CATSDLPGELFF
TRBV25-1	CASSEAGLGETQYF
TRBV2	CASSGDRNYGYTF
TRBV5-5	CASSWLGDHSQHF
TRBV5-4	CASSLLEYNEQFF
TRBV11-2	CASSLVFTGVAGARETQYF
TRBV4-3	CASSPGLAGVSYNEQFF
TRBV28	CATRQGLVYGYTF
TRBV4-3	CASSQDVKGGQETQYF
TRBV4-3	CASSQDRLNTEAFF
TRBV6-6	CASSQPGLDYEQYF
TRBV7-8	CASSLRTQHNEQFF
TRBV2	CASSRLAGEAGTDTQYF
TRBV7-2	CASSFRGGPSTDTQYF
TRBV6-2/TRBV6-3	CASSYSIRGINTGELFF
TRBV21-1	CASSKRPGGSQPQHF
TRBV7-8	CASSLEGLAGDTQYF
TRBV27	CASSPLLLAARGSNAKNIQYF
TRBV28	CASWGNTEAFF
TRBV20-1	CRVRGLNEQFF
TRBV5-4	CASSPFQSGYTF